This T cell receptor beta chain was observed in a study of cytomegalovirus exposure and HLA in healthy donors. The ends lost 4 bases at V and 0 bases at J; junction bases unmatched: 5. There are 15 residues in the CDR3. CDR1 and CDR2 (germline): MNHGY, SVAAGI. PCR used 60 Vbeta primers and 13 Jbeta primers. Assay: immunoSEQ multiplex PCR; the TCRdb copy retains only in-frame clones and omits some. Here the sample spans some 190,000 clones, around 84% being singletons. The sequence came from a woman in her late teens or twenties in good health and CMV-seronegative. Sequencing input: PBMCs. The gene calls are TRBV6-9 and TRBJ1-1, with 7 bases lining up with TRBD1. The CDR3 nucleotides read TGTGCCAGCAGTTTACGGGACAGAATGAACACTGAAGCTTTCTTT. This codes for CASSLRDRMNTEAFF.